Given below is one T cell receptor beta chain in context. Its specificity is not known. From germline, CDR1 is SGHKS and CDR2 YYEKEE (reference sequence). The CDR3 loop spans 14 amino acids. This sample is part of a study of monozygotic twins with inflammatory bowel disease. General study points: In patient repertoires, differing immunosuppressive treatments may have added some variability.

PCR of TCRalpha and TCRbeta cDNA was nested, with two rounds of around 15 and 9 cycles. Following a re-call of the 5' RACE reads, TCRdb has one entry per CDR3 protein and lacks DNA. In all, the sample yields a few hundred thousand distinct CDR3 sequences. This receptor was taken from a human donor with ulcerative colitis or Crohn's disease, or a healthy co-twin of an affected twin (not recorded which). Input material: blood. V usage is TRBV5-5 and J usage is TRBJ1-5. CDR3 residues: CASSLEGAYQPQHF.